This T cell receptor beta chain emerged from a study of identical twins. TCRdb analysed the 5' RACE reads with MiXCR anew, one entry per CDR3 protein. Of about 530,000 distinct CDR3 sequences listed, nearly 15% are singletons. Trimming left V 6 bases short and J 7 bases short, with 22 bases between. The CDR3 length is 15 residues. These same data were also listed under a study on yellow fever vaccine responses in identical twins.

This rearrangement joins TRBV12-3 or TRBV12-4 to TRBJ2-7; possible D gene TRBD2, 5 bases. The clonotype originates from a woman between 18 and 29 years old in good health. The specimen was CD4+ T cells sorted from blood. CDR3: CASSPFGMRSGEQYF. CDR3 nucleotide sequence: TGTGCCAGCAGCCCCTTCGGGATGCGGTCGGGTGAGCAGTACTTC.